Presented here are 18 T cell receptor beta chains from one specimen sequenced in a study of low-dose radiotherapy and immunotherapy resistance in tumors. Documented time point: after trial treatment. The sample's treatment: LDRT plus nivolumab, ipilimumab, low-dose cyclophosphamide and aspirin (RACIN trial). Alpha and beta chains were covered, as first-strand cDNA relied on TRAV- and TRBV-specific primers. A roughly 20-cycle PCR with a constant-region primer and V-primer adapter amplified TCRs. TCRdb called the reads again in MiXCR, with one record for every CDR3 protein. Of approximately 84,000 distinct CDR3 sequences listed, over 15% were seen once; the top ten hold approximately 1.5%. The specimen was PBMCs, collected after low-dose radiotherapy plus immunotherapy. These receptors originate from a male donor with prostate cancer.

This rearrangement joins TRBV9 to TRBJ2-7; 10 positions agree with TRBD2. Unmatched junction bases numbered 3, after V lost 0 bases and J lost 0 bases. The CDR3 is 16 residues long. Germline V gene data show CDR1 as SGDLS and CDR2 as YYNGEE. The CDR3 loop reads CASSVEASGGSYEQYF. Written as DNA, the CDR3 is TGTGCCAGCAGCGTAGAGGCTAGCGGGGGCTCCTACGAGCAGTACTTC.

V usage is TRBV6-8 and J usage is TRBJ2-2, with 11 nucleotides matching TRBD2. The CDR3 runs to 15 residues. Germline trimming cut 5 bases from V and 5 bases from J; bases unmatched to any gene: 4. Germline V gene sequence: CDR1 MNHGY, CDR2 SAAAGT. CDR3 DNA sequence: TGTGCCAGCAGTGATACTAGCGGGAGTACCGGGGAGCTGTTTTTT. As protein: CASSDTSGSTGELFF.

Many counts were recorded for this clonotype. CDR3 DNA: TGCGCCAGCAGCCATACCGGGACAGGGGGCGGAGATACGCAGTATTTT. Its protein is CASSHTGTGGGDTQYF. This chain joins TRBV4-3 and TRBJ2-3, with TRBD1 matching over 12 bases. CDR3 length equals 16 residues. The V segment lost 3 bases and the J segment 5 bases; nucleotides outside the gene matches: 6. The germline gives CDR1 LGHNA, CDR2 YSLEER.

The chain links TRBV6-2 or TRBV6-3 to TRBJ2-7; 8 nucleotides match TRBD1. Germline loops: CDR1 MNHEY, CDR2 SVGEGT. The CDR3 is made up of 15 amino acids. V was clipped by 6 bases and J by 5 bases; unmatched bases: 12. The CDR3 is CASSPDRGLRNEQYF. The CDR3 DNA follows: TGTGCCAGCAGCCCCGACAGGGGTTTAAGGAACGAGCAGTACTTC.

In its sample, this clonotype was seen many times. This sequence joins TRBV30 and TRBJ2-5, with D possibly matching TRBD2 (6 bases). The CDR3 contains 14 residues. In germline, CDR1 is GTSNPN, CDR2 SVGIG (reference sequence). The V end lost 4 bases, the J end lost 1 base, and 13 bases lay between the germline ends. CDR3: CAWIPGAGQETQYF. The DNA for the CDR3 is TGTGCCTGGATCCCTGGAGCGGGCCAAGAGACCCAGTACTTC. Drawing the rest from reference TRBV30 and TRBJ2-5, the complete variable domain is SQTIHQWPATLVQPVGSPLSLECTVEGTSNPNLYWYRQAAGRGLQLLFYSVGIGQISSEVPQNLSASRPQDRQFILSSKKLLLSDSGFYLCAWIPGAGQETQYFGPGTRLLVL.

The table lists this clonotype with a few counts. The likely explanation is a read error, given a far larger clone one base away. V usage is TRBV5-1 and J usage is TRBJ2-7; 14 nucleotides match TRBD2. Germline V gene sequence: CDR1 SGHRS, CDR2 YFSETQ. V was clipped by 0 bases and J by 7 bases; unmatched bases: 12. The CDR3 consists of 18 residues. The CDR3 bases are TGCGCCAGCAGCTTGGGAATGACTAGCGGGAGGGAGAACAATGAGCAGTACTTC. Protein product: CASSLGMTSGRENNEQYF.

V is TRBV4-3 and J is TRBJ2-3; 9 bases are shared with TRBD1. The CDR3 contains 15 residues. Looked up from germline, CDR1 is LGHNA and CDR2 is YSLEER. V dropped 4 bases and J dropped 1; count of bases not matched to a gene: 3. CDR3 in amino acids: CASSPGTGRTDTQYF. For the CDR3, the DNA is TGCGCCAGCAGCCCCGGGACAGGGCGCACAGATACGCAGTATTTT.

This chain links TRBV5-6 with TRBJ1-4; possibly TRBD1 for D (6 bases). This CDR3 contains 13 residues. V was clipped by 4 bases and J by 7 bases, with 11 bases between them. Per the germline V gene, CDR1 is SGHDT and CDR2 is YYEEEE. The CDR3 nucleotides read TGTGCCAGCAGCGGCAGGGGAGTTGAAAAACTGTTTTTT. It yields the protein CASSGRGVEKLFF.

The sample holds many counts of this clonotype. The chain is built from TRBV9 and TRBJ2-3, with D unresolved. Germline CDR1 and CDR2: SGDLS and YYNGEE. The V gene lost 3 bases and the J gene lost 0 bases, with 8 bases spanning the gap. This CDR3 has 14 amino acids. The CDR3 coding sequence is TGTGCCAGCAGCGCCACCTGGAGCACAGATACGCAGTATTTT. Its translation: CASSATWSTDTQYF.

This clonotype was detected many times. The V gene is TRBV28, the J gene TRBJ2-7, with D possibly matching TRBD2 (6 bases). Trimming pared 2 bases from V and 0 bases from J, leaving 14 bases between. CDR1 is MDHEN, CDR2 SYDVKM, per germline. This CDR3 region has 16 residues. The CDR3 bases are TGTGCCAGCAGTTTAGGTTCGGGACTGGGCTCCTACGAGCAGTACTTC. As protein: CASSLGSGLGSYEQYF.

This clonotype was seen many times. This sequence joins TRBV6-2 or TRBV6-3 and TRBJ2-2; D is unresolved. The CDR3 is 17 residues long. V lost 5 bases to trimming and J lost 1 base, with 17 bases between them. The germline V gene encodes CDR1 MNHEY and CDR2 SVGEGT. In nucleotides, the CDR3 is TGTGCCAGCAGTCCTGAAGGGCCATTTATGAACACCGGGGAGCTGTTTTTT. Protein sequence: CASSPEGPFMNTGELFF.

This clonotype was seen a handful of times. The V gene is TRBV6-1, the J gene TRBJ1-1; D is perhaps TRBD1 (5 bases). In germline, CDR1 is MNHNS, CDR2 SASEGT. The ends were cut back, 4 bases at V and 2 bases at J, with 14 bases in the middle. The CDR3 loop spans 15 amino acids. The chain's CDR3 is CASSATGGLNTEAFF. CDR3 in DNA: TGTGCCAGCAGTGCTACAGGCGGGTTAAACACTGAAGCTTTCTTT.

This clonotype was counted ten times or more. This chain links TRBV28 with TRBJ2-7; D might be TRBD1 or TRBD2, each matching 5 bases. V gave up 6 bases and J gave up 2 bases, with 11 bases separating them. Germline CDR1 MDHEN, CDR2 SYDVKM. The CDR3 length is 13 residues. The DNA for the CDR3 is TGTGCCAGCAGGACAACGGGACCCTACGAGCAGTACTTC. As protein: CASRTTGPYEQYF.

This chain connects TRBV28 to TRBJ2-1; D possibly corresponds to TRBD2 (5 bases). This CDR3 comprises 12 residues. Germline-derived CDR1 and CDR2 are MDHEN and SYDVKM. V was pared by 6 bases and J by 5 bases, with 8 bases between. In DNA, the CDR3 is TGTGCCAGCAGCCCGGGGAACAATGAGCAGTTCTTC. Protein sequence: CASSPGNNEQFF.

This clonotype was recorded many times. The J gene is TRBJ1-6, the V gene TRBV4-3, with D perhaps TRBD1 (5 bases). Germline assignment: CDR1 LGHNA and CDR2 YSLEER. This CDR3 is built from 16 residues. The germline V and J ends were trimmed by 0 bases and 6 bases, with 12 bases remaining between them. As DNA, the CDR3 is TGCGCCAGCAGCCAAGATTCCCGGGGCAGTAATTCACCCCTCCACTTT. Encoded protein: CASSQDSRGSNSPLHF.

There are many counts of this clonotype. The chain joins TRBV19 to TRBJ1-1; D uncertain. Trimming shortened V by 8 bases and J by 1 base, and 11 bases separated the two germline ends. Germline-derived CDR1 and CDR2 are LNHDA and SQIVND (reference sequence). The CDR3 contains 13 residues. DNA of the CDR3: TGTGCCAGTGCCCCTGGTTGGAACACTGAAGCTTTCTTT. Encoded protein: CASAPGWNTEAFF.

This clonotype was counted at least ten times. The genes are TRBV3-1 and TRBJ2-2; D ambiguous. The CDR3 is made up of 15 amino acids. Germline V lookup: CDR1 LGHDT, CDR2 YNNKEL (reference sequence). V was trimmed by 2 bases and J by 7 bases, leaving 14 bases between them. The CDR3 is CASSQSSLSDGELFF. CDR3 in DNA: TGTGCCAGCAGCCAAAGTTCTCTAAGTGACGGGGAGCTGTTTTTT.

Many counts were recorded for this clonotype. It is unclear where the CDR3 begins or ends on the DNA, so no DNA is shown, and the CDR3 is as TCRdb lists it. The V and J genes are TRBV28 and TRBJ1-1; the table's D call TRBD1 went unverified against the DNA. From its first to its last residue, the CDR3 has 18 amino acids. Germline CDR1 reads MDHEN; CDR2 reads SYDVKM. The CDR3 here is CASSFRTFGEGKGTEAFF.